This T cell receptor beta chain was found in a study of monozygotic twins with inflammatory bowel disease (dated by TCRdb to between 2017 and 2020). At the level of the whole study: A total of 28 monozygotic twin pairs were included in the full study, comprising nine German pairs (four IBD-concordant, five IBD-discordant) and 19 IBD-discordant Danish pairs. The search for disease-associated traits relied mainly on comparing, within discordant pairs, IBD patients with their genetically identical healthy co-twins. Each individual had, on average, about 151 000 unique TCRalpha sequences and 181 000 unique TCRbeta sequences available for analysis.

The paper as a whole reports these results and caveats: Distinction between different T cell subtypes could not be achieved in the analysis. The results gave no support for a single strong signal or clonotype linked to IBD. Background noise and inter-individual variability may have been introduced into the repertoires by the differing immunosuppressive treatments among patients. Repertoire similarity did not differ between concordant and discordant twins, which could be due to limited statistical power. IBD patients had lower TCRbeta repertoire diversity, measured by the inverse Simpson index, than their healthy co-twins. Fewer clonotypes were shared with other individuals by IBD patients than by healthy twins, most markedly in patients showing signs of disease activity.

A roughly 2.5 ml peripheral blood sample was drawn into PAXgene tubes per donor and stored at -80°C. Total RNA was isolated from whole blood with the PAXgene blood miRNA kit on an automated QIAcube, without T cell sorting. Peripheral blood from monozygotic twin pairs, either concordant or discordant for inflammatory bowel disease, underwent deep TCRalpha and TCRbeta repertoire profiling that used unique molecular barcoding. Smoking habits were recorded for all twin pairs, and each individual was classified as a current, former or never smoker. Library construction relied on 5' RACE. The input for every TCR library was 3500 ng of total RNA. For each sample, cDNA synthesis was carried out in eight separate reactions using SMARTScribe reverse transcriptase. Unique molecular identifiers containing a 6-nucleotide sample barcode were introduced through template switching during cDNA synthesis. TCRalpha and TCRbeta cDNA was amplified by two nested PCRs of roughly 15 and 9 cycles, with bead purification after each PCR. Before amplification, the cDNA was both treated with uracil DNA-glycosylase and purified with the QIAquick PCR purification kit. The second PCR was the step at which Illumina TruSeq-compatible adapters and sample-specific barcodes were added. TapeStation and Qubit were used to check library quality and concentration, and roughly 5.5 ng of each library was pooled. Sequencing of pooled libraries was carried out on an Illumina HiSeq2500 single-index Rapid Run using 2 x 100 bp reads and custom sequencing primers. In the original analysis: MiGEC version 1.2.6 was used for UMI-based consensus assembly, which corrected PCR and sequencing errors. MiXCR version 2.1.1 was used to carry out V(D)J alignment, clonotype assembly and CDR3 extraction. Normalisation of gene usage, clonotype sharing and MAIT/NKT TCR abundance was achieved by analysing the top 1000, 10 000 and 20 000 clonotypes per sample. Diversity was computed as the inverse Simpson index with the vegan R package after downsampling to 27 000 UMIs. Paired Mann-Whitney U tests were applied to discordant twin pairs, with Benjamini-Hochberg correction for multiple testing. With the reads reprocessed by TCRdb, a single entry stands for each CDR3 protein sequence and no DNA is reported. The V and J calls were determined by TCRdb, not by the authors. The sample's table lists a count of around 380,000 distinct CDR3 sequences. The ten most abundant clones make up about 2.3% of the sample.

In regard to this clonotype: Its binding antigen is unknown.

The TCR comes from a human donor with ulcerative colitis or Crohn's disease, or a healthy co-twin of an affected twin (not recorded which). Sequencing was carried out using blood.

CDR3 sequence: CASSLRTVINTGELFF. The sequence links TRBV7-2 to TRBJ2-2. For CDR1 and CDR2, the germline V gene lists SGHTA and FQGNSA. From the cysteine through the phenylalanine, the CDR3 covers 16 amino acids. No DNA is given.